Shown below are 22 T cell receptor beta chains from a single sample sequenced in a study of cytomegalovirus exposure and HLA in healthy donors. Amplification used 60 Vbeta primers and 13 Jbeta primers. Method: immunoSEQ multiplex PCR; TCRdb's copy keeps in-frame clones and lacks some. The sample has more than 150,000 clones; more than 75% are singletons. The specimen sequenced was PBMCs. The receptors come from a woman aged 18-30 years in good health and CMV-seronegative.

CDR3 DNA sequence: TGTGCCAGTAGACTAGCGGGGGGGGCATACAATGAGCAGTTCTTC. This gives the protein CASRLAGGAYNEQFF. The gene calls are TRBV5-4 and TRBJ2-1; 14 bases are shared with TRBD2. This CDR3 has 15 amino acids. The V gene's germline CDR1 is SGHNT and CDR2 YYREEE (reference sequence). V lost 8 bases and J lost 4; bases outside the gene matches: 5.

The CDR3 spells CASELAAYNEQFF. Here the CDR3 DNA reads TGTGCCAGCGAACTAGCGGCCTACAATGAGCAGTTCTTC. The chain couples TRBV6-1 to TRBJ2-1; 8 bases fit TRBD2. Per the germline V gene, CDR1 is MNHNS and CDR2 is SASEGT. V lost 8 bases, J lost 2 bases, and 2 bases stayed unmatched. The CDR3 is made up of 13 amino acids.

The chain links TRBV7-9 to TRBJ1-1; no definite D call. Trimming shortened V by 5 bases and J by 3 bases, and 10 bases separated the two germline ends. Germline lookup yields CDR1 SEHNR and CDR2 FQNEAQ (reference sequence). This CDR3 is built from 13 residues. The CDR3 DNA reads TGTGCCAGCAGCCCGGGGAGGCACACTGAAGCTTTCTTT. It codes for CASSPGRHTEAFF.

The chain couples TRBV10-3 to TRBJ2-3; 7 bases line up with TRBD2. The CDR3 runs 14 residues. Looked up from germline, CDR1 is ENHRY and CDR2 is SYGVKD. Unmatched junction bases numbered 3, after V lost 6 bases and J lost 0 bases. DNA for the CDR3: TGTGCCATCAGGAGCGGGACTAGCACAGATACGCAGTATTTT. It encodes CAIRSGTSTDTQYF.

Note on this clone: One end of the junction does not line up with germline, which may come from a read error. V is TRBV6-1 and J is TRBJ1-2; 7 positions match TRBD1. The germline V gene has CDR1 MNHNS and CDR2 SASEGT. CDR3 size: 13 residues. This chain's CDR3 is CASSAQGYSGYAF. The DNA of the CDR3 is TGTGCCAGCAGCGCACAGGGGTATAGTGGCTACGCCTTC.

This chain joins TRBV27 and TRBJ2-5; TRBD2 matches 7 bases. Losses at the gene ends were 3 bases for V and 0 bases for J; bases not matched to a gene: 4. The CDR3 length is 15 residues. CDR1 and CDR2 (germline): MNHEY, SMNVEV (reference sequence). CDR3 loop: CASSLSLAYQETQYF. CDR3 in DNA: TGTGCCAGCAGTTTGTCACTAGCGTACCAAGAGACCCAGTACTTC.

The V and J genes are TRBV5-1 and TRBJ2-3; 7 bases align to TRBD2. CDR3 length: 15 amino acids. The ends lost 6 bases at V and 1 base at J; junction bases unmatched: 8. CDR1 is SGHRS, CDR2 YFSETQ, per germline. CDR3 residues: CASTPPGGGTDTQYF. CDR3 DNA: TGCGCCAGCACCCCCCCGGGGGGAGGCACAGATACGCAGTATTTT.

This chain uses TRBV5-1 with TRBJ2-5; 7 bases map to TRBD2. With 4 bases clipped from V and 5 bases from J, the junction kept 14 bases outside the gene matches. The CDR3 has 16 amino acids. Looked up from germline, CDR1 is SGHRS and CDR2 is YFSETQ. CDR3 bases: TGCGCCAGCAGCACCGGGAGGACTTACGGGGGGGAGACCCAGTACTTC. Residues: CASSTGRTYGGETQYF. Full variable domain (rest looked up from reference TRBV5-1 and TRBJ2-5): KAGVTQTPRYLIKTRGQQVTLSCSPISGHRSVSWYQQTPGQGLQFLFEYFSETQRNKGNFPGRFSGRQFSNSRSEMNVSTLELGDSALYLCASSTGRTYGGETQYFGPGTRLLVL.

Worth noting for this clone: Other nucleotide sequences from this sample produce the same CDR3. The V call is TRBV28, the J call TRBJ2-7; a weak D match, TRBD2 (5 bases). V was trimmed by 6 bases and J by 1 base, leaving 7 bases between them. This CDR3 is 12 amino acids long. Germline CDR1 is MDHEN and CDR2 is SYDVKM. CDR3 bases: TGTGCCAGCAGCCGAGGGTCCTACGAGCAGTACTTC. Its protein is CASSRGSYEQYF.

V and J are TRBV6-6 and TRBJ2-7; D is perhaps TRBD2 (5 bases). V shed 0 bases and J shed 8 bases, with 11 bases lying between them. From germline, CDR1 is MNHNY and CDR2 SVGAGI (reference sequence). This CDR3 has 13 residues. The CDR3 nucleotides read TGTGCCAGCAGTTACTCTAACGGGGAGAAGCAGTACTTC. This sequence encodes CASSYSNGEKQYF.

This sequence joins TRBV4-1 and TRBJ2-5; no firm D call. Germline CDR1 MGHRA, CDR2 YSYEKL. The length of the CDR3 is 15 residues. The germline V and J ends were trimmed by 8 bases and 6 bases, with 22 bases remaining between them. The CDR3 region has the DNA TGCGCCAGCCGTGCCCCGCTGCGGTCCGGCCAGACCCAGTACTTC. Its protein product is CASRAPLRSGQTQYF.

The chain couples TRBV28 to TRBJ1-5, with 8 bases identical to TRBD1. The CDR3 covers 15 residues. Trimming cost V 3 bases and J 9 bases; bases outside gene matches: 10. Germline V gives CDR1 MDHEN, CDR2 SYDVKM. The CDR3, as DNA: TGTGCCAGCAGTTTCCATCAGGGGGCCGCGAGGCCCCAGCATTTT. It yields the protein CASSFHQGAARPQHF.

V gene TRBV10-1 combines with J gene TRBJ2-5; 9 bases align to TRBD2. The CDR3 is made up of 15 amino acids. Trimming removed 8 bases from V and 2 bases from J; junction bases left unmatched: 9. CDR1 WNHNN and CDR2 SYGVQD come from the germline V gene (reference sequence). The CDR3 DNA reads as TGCGCCAGCGGGGGGGGTAGCGGGAGACAAGAGACCCAGTACTTC. Translation gives CASGGGSGRQETQYF.

The CDR3 loop reads CASGMGVGGEQFF. Here the CDR3 DNA reads TGTGCTAGTGGTATGGGGGTTGGGGGGGAGCAGTTCTTC. The chain has TRBV12-5 and TRBJ2-1; TRBD2 might be the D (6 bases). V lost 5 bases and J 10 bases, leaving 15 bases between the germline ends. The CDR3 runs 13 residues. Germline V gives CDR1 LGHNT, CDR2 FRNRAP.

The chain carries TRBV28 and TRBJ1-5, with D perhaps TRBD1 (5 bases). Germline loops: CDR1 MDHEN, CDR2 SYDVKM. The CDR3 runs 12 residues. Trimming cost V 5 bases and J 11 bases, with 13 bases left between them. This CDR3 is CASSAQGGAQHF. The CDR3 nucleotides read TGTGCCAGCAGTGCCCAGGGAGGGGCCCAGCATTTT.

J is TRBJ2-7 and V is TRBV5-4; 8 bases map to TRBD1. This CDR3 has 14 residues. The J segment lost 2 bases and the V segment lost 4 bases, leaving 5 bases of the junction unmatched. The germline CDR1 and CDR2 sequences are SGHNT and YYREEE (reference sequence). CDR3 coding DNA: TGTGCCAGCAGCGCAGACAGGGGCGCCTACGAGCAGTACTTC. Translated, it gives CASSADRGAYEQYF.

The rearrangement links TRBV5-1 to TRBJ1-2, with TRBD1 matching over 7 bases. From germline, CDR1 is SGHRS and CDR2 YFSETQ. The CDR3 is made up of 13 amino acids. V gave up 5 bases and J gave up 4 bases; unmatched junction bases: 5. CDR3 sequence (DNA): TGCGCCAGCAGGCTCGGGACAGCCTATGGCTACACCTTC. Translation gives CASRLGTAYGYTF.

The chain couples TRBV5-1 to TRBJ2-7, with TRBD1 matching 8 bases. Germline V lookup: CDR1 SGHRS, CDR2 YFSETQ. The V gene end was trimmed by 0 bases and the J gene end by 6 bases; junction bases not matched to a gene: 23. The CDR3 totals 20 residues. Here the CDR3 DNA reads TGCGCCAGCAGCTTGGAGGCGTCCCGTTTTCTACGGGCTGGGACAGGCGAGCAGTACTTC. This encodes CASSLEASRFLRAGTGEQYF.

A note on this clone: A far larger clone is one base from this, pointing to a likely read error. The gene calls are TRBV11-3 and TRBJ2-1; 10 bases are shared with TRBD2. After removal of 6 bases from V and 4 bases from J, the junction contained 6 bases not matched to a gene. CDR3 length: 15 residues. Per germline, CDR1 SGHNT and CDR2 YENEEA. The CDR3 DNA is TGTGCCAGCAGTGACGGGACTAGCGCGTACAATGAGCAGTTCTTC. Its protein product is CASSDGTSAYNEQFF.

The chain couples TRBV5-1 to TRBJ1-2, with D possibly being TRBD1 (5 bases). V was cut by 1 base and J by 6 bases, with 7 bases left in between. Looked up from germline, CDR1 is SGHRS and CDR2 is YFSETQ. This CDR3 is 12 amino acids long. The CDR3 spells CASSLSRDGYTF. The CDR3 DNA is TGCGCCAGCAGCTTGTCCAGGGATGGCTACACCTTC.

V and J are TRBV29-1 and TRBJ2-1; 7 bases align to TRBD2. The germline V gene encodes CDR1 SQVTM and CDR2 ANQGSEA. The ends lost 4 bases at V and 10 bases at J; junction bases unmatched: 16. This CDR3 has 15 amino acids. The CDR3 sequence is CSVGWFGTTKMEQFF. The CDR3, as DNA: TGCAGCGTTGGATGGTTCGGGACTACTAAAATGGAGCAGTTCTTC.

The chain has TRBV7-6 and TRBJ1-3, with a possible D match to TRBD1 (5 bases). This CDR3 spans 11 amino acids. Trimming stripped 11 bases from V and 4 bases from J, with 9 bases between. Germline V CDR1 and CDR2: SGHVS, FNYEAQ. CDR3 region: CAAGGGNTIYF. CDR3 nucleotides: TGTGCCGCGGGGGGGGGAAACACCATATATTTT.